Each of the 5 T cell receptor beta chains below was sequenced from the same sample in a study of post-analysis software for immune sequencing data. Findings of the study overall: Patients used several TRBV segments, including TRBV5-6, TRBV5-1 and TRBV20-1, more often than controls.

Unique molecular identifiers were present in the TCR beta cDNA libraries. Via MiXCR, TCRdb re-called the PCR reads, giving one row per CDR3 protein. The table shows hundreds of thousands of distinct CDR3 sequences, with approximately 37% occurring only once. These receptors have no known antigen. The sample comprised blood. These receptors were taken from a girl aged 2-10 years with multiple sclerosis.

A few counts support this clonotype. The chain has TRBV5-1 and TRBJ2-5; a weak D match, TRBD1 (5 bases). The CDR3 is 15 residues long. Trimming removed 4 bases at V and 1 base at J, with 14 bases between. Per germline, CDR1 SGHRS and CDR2 YFSETQ. The CDR3 sequence: CASSPLSRGQETQYF. CDR3 bases: TGCGCCAGCAGCCCACTTTCTAGGGGCCAAGAGACCCAGTACTTC.

J is TRBJ2-3 and V is TRBV27; TRBD2 agrees at 7 bases. The CDR3 sequence is 13 residues long. CDR1 and CDR2 from the germline V gene are MNHEY and SMNVEV (reference sequence). The J segment lost 2 bases and the V segment lost 7 bases, leaving 3 bases of the junction unmatched. CDR3 DNA sequence: TGTGCCAGCATGGGGGGGAACACAGATACGCAGTATTTT. Translation: CASMGGNTDTQYF.

The chain carries TRBV7-9 and TRBJ1-2, with D perhaps matching TRBD1 (6 bases). The germline V and J ends were trimmed by 4 bases and 1 base, with 13 bases remaining between them. This CDR3 is 15 amino acids long. Germline lookup yields CDR1 SEHNR and CDR2 FQNEAQ (reference sequence). DNA of the CDR3: TGTGCCAGCAGCTCGAACTCAGGGGTTAACTATGGCTACACCTTC. The encoded protein is CASSSNSGVNYGYTF.

On this clonotype: One end of the junction does not line up with germline, which may come from a read error. The chain combines TRBV7-9 with TRBJ2-5, with D unresolved. This CDR3 is built from 16 residues. The germline gives CDR1 SEHNR, CDR2 FQNEAQ (reference sequence). The CDR3 region has the DNA TGTGCCGGCAGCTTAGTACTGGCTTGGCAGCAAGAGACCCAGTACTTC. Protein sequence: CAGSLVLAWQQETQYF.

This chain uses TRBV6-5 with TRBJ1-5; D not resolved. This CDR3 has 15 amino acids. CDR1 and CDR2 from the germline V gene are MNHEY and SVGAGI. Trimming stripped 2 bases from V and 0 bases from J, with 8 bases between. The CDR3 region has the DNA TGTGCCAGCAGTTACGGCAGTAATAGCAATCAGCCCCAGCATTTT. Amino acids: CASSYGSNSNQPQHF.